This TCR beta chain was identified in a study of blood T cell repertoires in COVID-19. Study in general: COVID-19 samples collected from the United States, Italy and Spain covered acute and convalescent phases. T cells, B-cell-depleted T cells, or PBMCs provided the cDNA or gDNA that served as material.

In the study's own analysis: Amplification of reference gene primers was used by the study to estimate nucleated cell counts. Assay: immunoSEQ multiplex PCR; the TCRdb copy retains only in-frame clones and omits some. D and trimming were read from the DNA, whereas the V and J calls and clone size are those reported in that table. The sample includes 220,000 or so clones, 75% to 90% of them seen just once. From germline, CDR1 is LNHDA and CDR2 SQIVND (reference sequence). The V gene end was trimmed by 6 bases and the J gene end by 3 bases; junction bases not matched to a gene: 9. The CDR3 covers 15 residues.

Sequenced sample: peripheral blood. This sequence joins TRBV19 and TRBJ1-2, with TRBD1 matching over 8 bases. The sequence derives from a man between 60 and 75 years old who had recovered from COVID-19. The CDR3 spells CASSRQTGVHYGYTF. The CDR3 coding sequence is TGTGCCAGTAGCAGGCAGACAGGGGTGCACTATGGCTACACCTTC.